Given below is one TCR beta chain in context. In the source study's methods: Amplification of reference gene primers was used by the study to estimate nucleated cell counts. Sequencing used immunoSEQ multiplex PCR; TCRdb keeps in-frame clones, though not all of them. V, J and clone size reflect that table, while D and trimming were determined from the DNA. Of 310,000 or so clones in the sample, more than 70% were seen once. This sample stems from a study of blood T cell repertoires in COVID-19. Study summary: Samples representing acute and convalescent COVID-19 were sourced from the United States, Italy and Spain.

The trim removed 5 bases at V and 5 bases at J, leaving 6 bases unmatched. From germline, CDR1 is SEHNR and CDR2 FQNEAQ (reference sequence). This CDR3 spans 15 amino acids. This clonotype was obtained from a man aged 18 to 30 who had recovered from COVID-19. The chain employs TRBV7-9 and TRBJ1-4; 9 bases fit TRBD1. The specimen was peripheral blood. CDR3 nucleotides: TGTGCCAGCAGCCCCGCGGGACAGGGAAATGAAAAACTGTTTTTT. Translation: CASSPAGQGNEKLFF.